This T cell receptor beta chain was sequenced for a study of T cell changes during pregnancy in multiple sclerosis. Germline V CDR1 and CDR2: SGDLS, YYNGEE. J was trimmed by 6 bases and V by 4 bases; bases with no gene match: 5. This CDR3 comprises 13 residues. TCRdb's copy holds only in-frame clones and misses some; the assay was immunoSEQ multiplex PCR. The data hold about 60,000 clones, with 92% observed a single time. The receptor's source is a female donor with multiple sclerosis, enrolled in a pregnancy study. The source material was CD4+ T cells from peripheral blood mononuclear cells, sampled in the second trimester of pregnancy. The chain combines TRBV9 with TRBJ2-3, with 7 bases that match TRBD1. The CDR3 protein is CASSPLTGDTQYF. The CDR3 nucleotides read TGTGCCAGCAGCCCGTTGACAGGGGATACGCAGTATTTT.